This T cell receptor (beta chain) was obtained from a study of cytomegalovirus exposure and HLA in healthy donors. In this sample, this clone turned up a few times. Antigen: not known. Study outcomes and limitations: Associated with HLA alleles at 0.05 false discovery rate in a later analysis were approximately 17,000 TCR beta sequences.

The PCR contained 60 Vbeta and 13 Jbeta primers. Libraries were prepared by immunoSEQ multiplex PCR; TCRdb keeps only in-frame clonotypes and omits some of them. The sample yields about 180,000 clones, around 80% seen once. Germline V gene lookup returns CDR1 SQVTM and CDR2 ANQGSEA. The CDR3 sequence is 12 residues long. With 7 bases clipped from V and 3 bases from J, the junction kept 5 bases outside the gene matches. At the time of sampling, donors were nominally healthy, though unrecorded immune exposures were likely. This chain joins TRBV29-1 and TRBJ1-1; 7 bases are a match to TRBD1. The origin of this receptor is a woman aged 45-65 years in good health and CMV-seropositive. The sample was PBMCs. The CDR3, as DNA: TGCAGCGCCAAGGACAGGTACACTGAAGCTTTCTTT. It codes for CSAKDRYTEAFF.